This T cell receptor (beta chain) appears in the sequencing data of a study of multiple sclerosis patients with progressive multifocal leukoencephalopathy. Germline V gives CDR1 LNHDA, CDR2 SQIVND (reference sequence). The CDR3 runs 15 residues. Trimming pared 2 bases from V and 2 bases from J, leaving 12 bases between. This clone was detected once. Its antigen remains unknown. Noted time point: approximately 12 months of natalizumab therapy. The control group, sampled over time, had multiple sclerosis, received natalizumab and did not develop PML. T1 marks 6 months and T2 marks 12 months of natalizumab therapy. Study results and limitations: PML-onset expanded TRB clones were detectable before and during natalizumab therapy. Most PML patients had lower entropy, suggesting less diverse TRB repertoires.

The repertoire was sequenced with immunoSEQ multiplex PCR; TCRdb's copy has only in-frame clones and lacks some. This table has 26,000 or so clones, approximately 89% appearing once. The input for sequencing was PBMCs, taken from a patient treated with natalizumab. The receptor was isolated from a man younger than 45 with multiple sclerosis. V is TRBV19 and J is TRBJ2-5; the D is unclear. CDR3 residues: CASSITASLQETQYF. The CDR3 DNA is TGTGCCAGTAGTATAACAGCCTCCCTACAAGAGACCCAGTACTTC.